This T cell receptor beta chain came from a study of T cell responses to AZD1222 COVID-19 vaccine. Trimming left V 1 base short and J 1 base short, with 7 bases between. Germline assignment: CDR1 MGHRA and CDR2 YSYEKL. The CDR3 runs 14 residues. Using immunoSEQ multiplex PCR, the repertoire was profiled, and TCRdb retains in-frame clones only, with some absent. Of 130,000 or so clones in the sample, 85% to 95% were seen once. Regarding the study as a whole: The study found Spike-specific TCR breadth and depth rose after two AZD1222 doses. Repertoires were obtained only post-peak T cell response. Vaccine-associated CD4 TCRs spanned spike, dominant at 160-218 and 743-854. Donors in the cohort were predominantly white British and more often female, and clonal diversity was possibly underestimated.

About this clone: Its antigen is unidentified.

The specimen comprised peripheral blood, sampled on day 0 of AZD1222 vaccination. The sequence was obtained from an adult in good health. V is TRBV4-1 and J is TRBJ1-1, with D unresolved. CDR3 coding DNA: TGCGCCAGCAGCCAAGTCGGTACGAACACTGAAGCTTTCTTT. It encodes CASSQVGTNTEAFF.